The sequence of this T cell receptor (beta chain) was determined in a study of T cell repertoires in cytomegalovirus infection. The CDR3 consists of 14 residues. CDR1 MDHEN and CDR2 SYDVKM come from the germline V gene. V was trimmed by 6 bases and J by 0 bases, leaving 10 bases between them. Using its own MiXCR run on the reads, TCRdb lists one record per CDR3 protein. The repertoire includes 150,000 to 200,000 distinct CDR3 sequences, about a sixth of them detected once, and 20% to 25% sits in the top ten. The clonotype originates from a human donor in good health (CMV status not recorded). Some clones in this sample may be carry-over from other donors' samples. The chain combines TRBV28 with TRBJ2-3; D is perhaps TRBD1 or TRBD2 (5 bases each). Sequences were obtained from CD8+ T cells from PBMCs. The CDR3 reads CASSWDASTDTQYF. The CDR3 bases are TGTGCCAGCAGCTGGGACGCAAGCACAGATACGCAGTATTTT.